These 25 T cell receptor beta chains share one sample of origin, sequenced in a study of shared clonotypes between healthy human individuals. Generated by immunoSEQ multiplex PCR, the TCRdb table keeps only in-frame clones and is missing some. Altogether hundreds of thousands of clones are present, around 72% being singletons, with the ten largest covering 9% to 12%. The material sequenced was memory CD4+ T cells sorted from blood. Subset described: CD45RA-negative fraction. The receptors originated from a young man in good health.

The chain's CDR3 is CAWSVRARDTQYF. CDR3 DNA sequence: TGTGCCTGGAGTGTCCGGGCGAGGGATACGCAGTATTTT. V gene TRBV30 combines with J gene TRBJ2-3, with D uncertain. The CDR3 has 13 amino acids. V was pared by 0 bases and J by 6 bases, with 10 bases between. Looked up from germline, CDR1 is GTSNPN and CDR2 is SVGIG (reference sequence). The entire variable domain, with the rest obtained from reference TRBV30 and TRBJ2-3, is as follows: SQTIHQWPATLVQPVGSPLSLECTVEGTSNPNLYWYRQAAGRGLQLLFYSVGIGQISSEVPQNLSASRPQDRQFILSSKKLLLSDSGFYLCAWSVRARDTQYFGPGTRLTVL.

The rearrangement joins TRBV27 to TRBJ2-7; D call uncertain. The CDR3 loop spans 14 amino acids. Trimming removed 5 bases from V and 3 bases from J, with 14 bases in between. Germline CDR1 reads MNHEY; CDR2 reads SMNVEV (reference sequence). The CDR3 coding sequence is TGTGCCAGCAGTCCAAACAAAGCATTCTACGAGCAGTACTTC. Translating it yields CASSPNKAFYEQYF.

This clone turned up a few times. V gene TRBV10-1 combines with J gene TRBJ2-1, with D unclear. The CDR3 loop spans 14 amino acids. CDR1 WNHNN and CDR2 SYGVQD come from the germline V gene (reference sequence). Trimming stripped 0 bases from V and 5 bases from J, with 8 bases between. The CDR3 protein is CASSESRVNNEQFF. The CDR3, as DNA: TGCGCCAGCAGTGAGTCTCGCGTTAACAATGAGCAGTTCTTC.

The chain links TRBV29-1 to TRBJ2-1, with 8 positions matching TRBD1. CDR3 length: 13 amino acids. J was trimmed by 6 bases and V by 7 bases; bases with no gene match: 8. Germline V lookup: CDR1 SQVTM, CDR2 ANQGSEA. Here the CDR3 reads CSDSTGVANEQFF. CDR3 in DNA: TGCAGCGACTCGACAGGGGTGGCCAATGAGCAGTTCTTC.

The rearrangement links TRBV7-2 to TRBJ1-2, with TRBD1 identical over 11 bases. The J segment lost 4 bases and the V segment lost 5 bases, leaving 3 bases of the junction unmatched. The CDR3 is 14 amino acids. Germline V gene lookup returns CDR1 SGHTA and CDR2 FQGNSA. The CDR3 DNA reads as TGTGCCAGCAGCCCAGGGACAGGGGGCTATGGCTACACCTTC. This codes for CASSPGTGGYGYTF.

This clone was seen a handful of times. The chain joins TRBV2 to TRBJ2-7, with D unresolved. The V end lost 6 bases, the J end lost 6 bases, and 12 bases lay between the germline ends. Germline-derived CDR1 and CDR2 are SNHLY and FYNNEI. This CDR3 region has 12 residues. The DNA for the CDR3 is TGTGCCAGCAGGGGTACTTCAGGCGAGCAGTACTTC. Amino acid sequence: CASRGTSGEQYF. The full variable domain, completed using reference TRBV2 and TRBJ2-7, is EPEVTQTPSHQVTQMGQEVILRCVPISNHLYFYWYRQILGQKVEFLVSFYNNEISEKSEIFDDQFSVERPDGSNFTLKIRSTKLEDSAMYFCASRGTSGEQYFGPGTRLTVT.

Comments on this clone: With only one base between it and a far larger clone, this is likely a read error. The V and J genes are TRBV2 and TRBJ2-7; perhaps TRBD1 as D (6 bases). Per germline, CDR1 SNHLY and CDR2 FYNNEI. CDR3 length: 14 residues. The ends were cut back, 6 bases at V and 2 bases at J, with 14 bases in the middle. CDR3 DNA: TGTGCCAGCAGGGTGGACAGCGGTGCCTACGAGCAGTACTTC. As protein: CASRVDSGAYEQYF.

As DNA, the CDR3 is TGTGCCAGCAGCTTGTCGGCTAGCACAGATACGCAGTATTTT. Translating gives CASSLSASTDTQYF. The rearrangement uses TRBV5-4 and TRBJ2-3; D uncertain. The CDR3 loop spans 14 amino acids. The V end lost 1 base, the J end lost 0 bases, and 6 bases lay between the germline ends. In germline, CDR1 is SGHNT, CDR2 YYREEE (reference sequence).

The chain uses TRBV25-1 and TRBJ2-5, with no clear D. CDR3 size: 13 residues. The V end was cut by 2 bases, the J end by 9 bases, with 13 bases between. CDR1 is MGHDK and CDR2 is SYGVNS in the germline V gene. CDR3 nucleotide sequence: TGTGCCAGCAGTGAACTAACGGTTAGGGCCCAGTACTTC. It translates to CASSELTVRAQYF.

The V gene is TRBV7-9, the J gene TRBJ1-3; D is ambiguous. The CDR3 sequence is 14 residues long. Germline V gene data show CDR1 as SEHNR and CDR2 as FQNEAQ (reference sequence). The V end lost 4 bases, the J end lost 4 bases, and 11 bases lay between the germline ends. This CDR3 reads CASSSQIGGNTIYF. The DNA for the CDR3 is TGTGCCAGCAGCTCCCAGATCGGCGGAAACACCATATATTTT.

The chain is built from TRBV5-1 and TRBJ2-1; D remains unclear. From germline, CDR1 is SGHRS and CDR2 YFSETQ. V was shortened by 0 bases and J by 2 bases, with 9 bases between the two germline ends. This CDR3 contains 15 residues. CDR3 DNA sequence: TGCGCCAGCAGCTTGGCGGAGAACCCCTACAATGAGCAGTTCTTC. Its translation is CASSLAENPYNEQFF.

This sequence joins TRBV5-6 and TRBJ2-5; TRBD2 matches at 10 bases. CDR3 length: 16 residues. Trimming cost V 2 bases and J 1 base; bases outside gene matches: 5. Germline CDR1 reads SGHDT; CDR2 reads YYEEEE. As DNA, the CDR3 is TGTGCCAGCAGCTTTGGGCAGCGGGAGGGCCAAGAGACCCAGTACTTC. This codes for CASSFGQREGQETQYF.

The gene calls are TRBV19 and TRBJ2-3; 12 bases agree with TRBD2. V lost 5 bases to trimming and J lost 5 bases; unmatched junction nucleotides: 2. The CDR3 has 14 amino acids. CDR1 and CDR2 (germline): LNHDA, SQIVND (reference sequence). The DNA of the CDR3 is TGTGCCAGTAGTCTGGGACTAGCGGGAGATACGCAGTATTTT. Its translation is CASSLGLAGDTQYF.

The chain combines TRBV15 with TRBJ2-3, with TRBD2 matching over 9 bases. Trimming at V came to 8 bases and at J to 5 bases, leaving 5 bases not matched to a gene. CDR1 is LNHNV and CDR2 is YYDKDF in the germline V gene (reference sequence). This CDR3 region has 13 residues. The CDR3 loop reads CATVAGGEDTQYF. The CDR3 region has the DNA TGTGCCACCGTGGCGGGAGGGGAAGATACGCAGTATTTT.

This clone has just a few counts. The CDR3: CASSQGGLAGGTDTQYF. The CDR3 coding sequence is TGCGCCAGCAGCCAAGGGGGACTAGCGGGAGGTACAGATACGCAGTATTTT. The rearrangement uses TRBV4-1 and TRBJ2-3, with 15 bases lining up with TRBD2. V was clipped by 1 base and J by 3 bases; unmatched bases: 2. Per germline, CDR1 MGHRA and CDR2 YSYEKL. CDR3 length equals 17 residues.

The V and J genes are TRBV4-3 and TRBJ1-4, with a weak D call TRBD1 (6 bases). CDR3 length equals 17 residues. The V end was cut by 1 base, the J end by 13 bases, with 25 bases between. Germline assignment: CDR1 LGHNA and CDR2 YSLEER. CDR3 sequence reads: CASSQVSPSGGRVGLFF. The CDR3 DNA reads as TGCGCCAGCAGCCAAGTGTCCCCTTCGGGGGGCCGCGTCGGACTGTTTTTT.

The chain links TRBV11-2 to TRBJ1-1; D perhaps matches TRBD1 (6 bases). Trimming removed 4 bases at V and 1 base at J, with 10 bases between. This CDR3 spans 14 amino acids. Per germline, CDR1 SGHAT and CDR2 FQNNGV. CDR3 bases: TGTGCCAGCAGCTCTGGGACACCGAACACTGAAGCTTTCTTT. Its protein is CASSSGTPNTEAFF.

Remarks on this clone: Other DNA sequences from this sample encode an identical CDR3 as well. The chain has TRBV14 and TRBJ1-1, with 8 bases that match TRBD1. V was clipped by 3 bases and J by 3 bases; unmatched bases: 6. CDR1 and CDR2 from the germline V gene are SGHDN and FVKESK. The CDR3 extends over 15 amino acids. The CDR3 sequence: CASSQPTGEYTEAFF. The CDR3 DNA reads as TGTGCCAGCAGCCAGCCGACAGGGGAATACACTGAAGCTTTCTTT.

CDR3 DNA sequence: TGTGCCACCAGCAGAGATTATTCTGAAGCTTTCTTT. Its translation is CATSRDYSEAFF. This chain connects TRBV15 to TRBJ1-1, with unresolved D. V dropped 0 bases and J dropped 6 bases, with 5 bases sitting between them. Per the germline V gene, CDR1 is LNHNV and CDR2 is YYDKDF (reference sequence). The CDR3 is made up of 12 amino acids.

The chain has TRBV11-2 and TRBJ1-4; D perhaps matches TRBD1 (5 bases). The V and J ends lost 5 bases and 3 bases respectively, with 10 bases between them. The CDR3 totals 14 residues. Germline V gives CDR1 SGHAT, CDR2 FQNNGV. CDR3 in DNA: TGTGCCAGCAGCCCGGGGCTTTCTAATGAAAAACTGTTTTTT. Translated: CASSPGLSNEKLFF. The whole variable domain, filled in from reference TRBV11-2 and TRBJ1-4, reads EAGVAQSPRYKIIEKRQSVAFWCNPISGHATLYWYQQILGQGPKLLIQFQNNGVVDDSQLPKDRFSAERLKGVDSTLKIQPAKLEDSAVYLCASSPGLSNEKLFFGSGTQLSVL.

The chain is built from TRBV19 and TRBJ1-5; D remains ambiguous. Trimming took 8 bases from V and 6 from J, leaving 2 bases between them. CDR1 and CDR2 (germline): LNHDA, SQIVND (reference sequence). This CDR3 is 9 amino acids long. The CDR3 reads CASGQPQHF. The DNA for the CDR3 is TGTGCCAGTGGTCAGCCCCAGCATTTT. Full variable domain (outside the CDR3, taken from reference TRBV19 and TRBJ1-5): DGGITQSPKYLFRKEGQNVTLSCEQNLNHDAMYWYRQDPGQGLRLIYYSQIVNDFQKGDIAEGYSVSREKKESFPLTVTSAQKNPTAFYLCASGQPQHFGDGTRLSIL.

The rearrangement uses TRBV29-1 and TRBJ2-5; D call uncertain. The V gene's germline CDR1 is SQVTM and CDR2 ANQGSEA. With 7 bases removed from V and 4 bases from J, the gap between germline ends came to 16 bases. The CDR3 covers 13 residues. CDR3 sequence: CSAHPGPGETQYF. Here the CDR3 DNA reads TGCAGCGCCCACCCGGGCCCCGGAGAGACCCAGTACTTC.

This clone was found a few times. The rearrangement uses TRBV28 and TRBJ2-1, with TRBD2 matching over 9 bases. V was pared by 6 bases and J by 8 bases, with 8 bases of the junction left unmatched. Germline V gene lookup returns CDR1 MDHEN and CDR2 SYDVKM. The CDR3 contains 14 residues. CDR3 nucleotides: TGTGCCAGCAGAGCGGGAGGTGGGAAAGATGAGCAGTTCTTC. Protein product: CASRAGGGKDEQFF.

The chain links TRBV2 to TRBJ2-6; either TRBD1 or TRBD2 may fit D (6 bases each). Germline V CDR1 and CDR2: SNHLY, FYNNEI. This CDR3 spans 16 amino acids. Trimming left V 8 bases short and J 3 bases short, with 17 bases between. This CDR3 reads CASSTQGGLGANVLTF. The DNA for the CDR3 is TGTGCCAGCTCGACACAGGGAGGACTTGGGGCCAACGTCCTGACTTTC.

The gene calls are TRBV7-9 and TRBJ2-1; 11 bases are a match to TRBD2. CDR1 SEHNR and CDR2 FQNEAQ come from the germline V gene (reference sequence). CDR3 size: 19 residues. V lost 5 bases to trimming and J lost 5 bases; unmatched junction nucleotides: 17. The CDR3 DNA is TGTGCCAGCAGCCGATACTCCGGGACTAGCGGAGCGAGGAACAATGAGCAGTTCTTC. Translating gives CASSRYSGTSGARNNEQFF.